Listed below are T cell receptor beta chains from one sample, sequenced in a study of cytomegalovirus exposure and HLA in healthy donors. Data came from immunoSEQ multiplex PCR; TCRdb stores just in-frame clones and leaves some out. The table includes more than 100,000 clones, 70% to 80% detected once. The sequenced sample consisted of PBMCs. The receptor source for this set is a woman in her forties in good health and CMV-seropositive. The CDR3 runs from the conserved cysteine through the conserved F or W. Each record gives: CDR3 DNA, CDR3 protein, D gene, V gene, J gene, clone size. D genes are given only for firm matches. Not all rows give a size; the values are once, few, many and, for expanded clones, a class.

TGTGCCAGCAGCTTGGCTAGTATCTACGAGCAGTACTTC	CASSLASIYEQYF	NA	TRBV5-8	TRBJ2-7	NA
TGTGCCAGCACCTCGGGGACTAGCGATTACTACGAGCAGTACTTC	CASTSGTSDYYEQYF	TRBD2	TRBV5-4	TRBJ2-7	NA
TGTGCCAGCAGCTCCCGAGGCGGGGCAAATAATGAGCAGTTCTTC	CASSSRGGANNEQFF	NA	TRBV5-8	TRBJ2-1	NA
TGCGCCAGCAGCGAGACTAAGGACGATACGCAGTATTTT	CASSETKDDTQYF	NA	TRBV5-1	TRBJ2-3	NA
TGTGCCAGCAGCCCGGGACAGGGGGCGGGTGAGCAGTACTTC	CASSPGQGAGEQYF	TRBD1	TRBV6-1	TRBJ2-7	NA
TGTGCCAGCAGCTTAAGGGTCAGGGGGGATGAAAAACTGTTTTTT	CASSLRVRGDEKLFF	TRBD1	TRBV5-6	TRBJ1-4	NA
TGTGCCAGTAGTATCACCGGGACAACGAAGGGATATGGCTACACCTTC	CASSITGTTKGYGYTF	NA	TRBV19	TRBJ1-2	NA
TGTGCCAGCAGTGAAGGAGGAGGGCGGAGAGCTGAAGCTTTCTTT	CASSEGGGRRAEAFF	NA	TRBV6-1	TRBJ1-1	NA
TGTGCCAGCAGCTTAGCCGCTAGCGGCTCCTACAATGAGCAGTTCTTC	CASSLAASGSYNEQFF	TRBD2	TRBV7-2	TRBJ2-1	NA
TGTGCCAGCAGCTTCCTAGGGAGTGAGCAGTTCTTC	CASSFLGSEQFF	NA	TRBV7-2	TRBJ2-1	NA
TGCGCCAGCAGCCCTTATCAGGGGAGGGGCACTGAAGCTTTCTTT	CASSPYQGRGTEAFF	NA	TRBV4-1	TRBJ1-1	NA
TGTGCCTGGAGTGGGGGACTGGGAAATTCACCCCTCCACTTT	CAWSGGLGNSPLHF	NA	TRBV30	TRBJ1-6	NA
TGTGCCAGCAGCTCCAGTCCGGGACACGGGAATGAAAAACTGTTTTTT	CASSSSPGHGNEKLFF	NA	TRBV9	TRBJ1-4	NA
TGTGCCAGCAGTTACGGCACAGGGGGCCCGGATACGCAGTATTTT	CASSYGTGGPDTQYF	TRBD1	TRBV27	TRBJ2-3	NA
TGTGCCAGCAGCTTGAAACCACCGGGGTCCTACGAGCAGTACTTC	CASSLKPPGSYEQYF	NA	TRBV7-2	TRBJ2-7	NA
TGTGCCAGCAGTTTGTGGGAGTCTTACAATGAGCAGTTCTTC	CASSLWESYNEQFF	NA	TRBV27	TRBJ2-1	NA
TGTGCCAGCAGCTTGGACAGGGGAGGGCACACCTTC	CASSLDRGGHTF	TRBD1	TRBV7-3	TRBJ1-2	NA
TGTGCCAGTAAGGTCGGACATCCCCTGAACACTGAAGCTTTCTTT	CASKVGHPLNTEAFF	NA	TRBV19	TRBJ1-1	NA
TGTGCCAGCAGCCCGGGACAGGCCACTGAAGCTTTCTTT	CASSPGQATEAFF	TRBD1	TRBV7-6	TRBJ1-1	NA
TGTGCCAGCAGCATGGCCGGACAGGGAAACACCATATATTTT	CASSMAGQGNTIYF	NA	TRBV6-1	TRBJ1-3	once
TGTGCCAGCACGAGGGGGAACTCTGGAAACACCATATATTTT	CASTRGNSGNTIYF	NA	TRBV5-5	TRBJ1-3	few
TGTGCCAGCAGATCAGGGGGAACCCCCCACCTCCACTTT	CASRSGGTPHLHF	TRBD1	TRBV6-1	TRBJ1-6	few
TGTGCCAGCAGCCCGGCGCCACGGGCTAACTATGGCTACACCTTC	CASSPAPRANYGYTF	NA	TRBV9	TRBJ1-2	NA
TGTGCCAGCAGGACCCCGGGCAGGGTAATTGGCTACACCTTC	CASRTPGRVIGYTF	NA	TRBV27	TRBJ1-2	NA
TGTGCCAGCAGTGCCCGGACTAGCGGGGGCAGCACAGATACGCAGTATTTT	CASSARTSGGSTDTQYF	TRBD2	TRBV25-1	TRBJ2-3	few
TGTGCCAGCAGCTTAACTGACTCGTATGGCTACACCTTC	CASSLTDSYGYTF	NA	TRBV7-9	TRBJ1-2	NA
TGTGCCTGGAGTGTAGGCAGGGGTCTTCGTTCGCAGTACTTC	CAWSVGRGLRSQYF	NA	TRBV30	TRBJ2-7	few
TGTGCCAGCAGCTTAAGCATACAACAGGTGTCATCATCCTACGAGCAGTACTTC	CASSLSIQQVSSSYEQYF	NA	TRBV7-3	TRBJ2-7	few
TGCGCCAGCAGCCAAAAAGCCTTCTACGAGCAGTACTTC	CASSQKAFYEQYF	NA	TRBV4-1	TRBJ2-7	NA
TGTGCCAGCAGCAGCTCGGGGGGTAGATTTGACGAGCAGTACTTC	CASSSSGGRFDEQYF	TRBD2	TRBV7-3	TRBJ2-7	NA
TGTGCCAGCAGTGCAGGCAGGGCGCCCGAAAAACTGTTTTTT	CASSAGRAPEKLFF	NA	TRBV6-1	TRBJ1-4	NA
TGCGCCAGCAGCCTAACAGGGGGCCTAGCTTTCTTT	CASSLTGGLAFF	TRBD1	TRBV5-1	TRBJ1-1	few
TGCGCCAGCAGCCAACAGGGACTAGCGGGAGTAGTGGATACGCAGTATTTT	CASSQQGLAGVVDTQYF	TRBD2	TRBV4-1	TRBJ2-3	NA
TGTGCCAGCAGTCCGGGTATTGGACAGGGGGCGGCGGGCTACACCTTC	CASSPGIGQGAAGYTF	TRBD1	TRBV6-6	TRBJ1-2	few
TGTGCCAGAAGAGAGGACAGGAGTCTACCCGCCAACGTCCTGACTTTC	CARREDRSLPANVLTF	NA	TRBV21-1	TRBJ2-6	once
TGTGCCAGCAGTGAATCAGCGGGGGGAGCCTACGAGCAGTACTTC	CASSESAGGAYEQYF	TRBD2	TRBV2	TRBJ2-7	NA
TGTGCCAGCAGCCCCCGGACATCCTCCCCTACAGGCTACACCTTC	CASSPRTSSPTGYTF	NA	TRBV5-4	TRBJ1-2	NA
TGTGCCAGCAGTCCGGGACTAGCGGGGGGGCAAGAGACCCAGTACTTC	CASSPGLAGGQETQYF	TRBD2	TRBV5-4	TRBJ2-5	NA
TGTGCCAGCAGTTACGACAGGAGCTCTGGAAACACCATATATTTT	CASSYDRSSGNTIYF	NA	TRBV6-5	TRBJ1-3	NA
TGTGCCAGCAGTTACCTTAGCGGGAGAGACGAGCAGTACTTC	CASSYLSGRDEQYF	TRBD2	TRBV6-5	TRBJ2-7	NA
TGTGCCAGCAGCCCCGTTGTATTGGGAGCGGGCGAGCAGTACTTC	CASSPVVLGAGEQYF	NA	TRBV7-8	TRBJ2-7	NA
TGTGCCAGCTCACCGACTAGCGGGAACACAGATACGCAGTATTTT	CASSPTSGNTDTQYF	TRBD2	TRBV18	TRBJ2-3	NA
TGTGCCAGCAGTCCCTCCGGGACAGGGCTGAGGGAGCAGTACTTC	CASSPSGTGLREQYF	TRBD1	TRBV6-5	TRBJ2-7	once
TGTGCCAGCAGCCAGAAACAGGGGGGTAACTATGGCTACACCTTC	CASSQKQGGNYGYTF	TRBD1	TRBV13	TRBJ1-2	NA
TGTGCCAGCCGCCGGGACACCTACGAGCAGTACTTC	CASRRDTYEQYF	NA	TRBV10-3	TRBJ2-7	NA
TGTGCCAGTCGTAGACTGGTGGGGGAGCTGTTTTTT	CASRRLVGELFF	NA	TRBV27	TRBJ2-2	NA
TGCGCCAGCTCCCTAGCGGGAGCCACAGATACGCAGTATTTT	CASSLAGATDTQYF	TRBD2	TRBV5-1	TRBJ2-3	NA
TGCGCCAGCAGCCGAGAAAGGACAGGGGGACAGCCCCAGCATTTT	CASSRERTGGQPQHF	TRBD1	TRBV4-3	TRBJ1-5	NA
TGTGCCAGCAGCCATCAGGGCACTGAAGCTTTCTTT	CASSHQGTEAFF	NA	TRBV7-6	TRBJ1-1	once
TGTGCCAGCAGTTTGGGCCCGTGGCGAAGCGGCACCGGGGAGCTGTTTTTT	CASSLGPWRSGTGELFF	NA	TRBV27	TRBJ2-2	NA
TGCGCCAGCAGCGATCGGACAGGTTCCTACGAGCAGTACTTC	CASSDRTGSYEQYF	TRBD1	TRBV5-1	TRBJ2-7	once
TGTGCCAGCAGCTTAGTAGCGGGAGACACTTCTAATGAGCAGTTCTTC	CASSLVAGDTSNEQFF	TRBD2	TRBV7-6	TRBJ2-1	NA
TGTGCCAGCAGACTACTCACAGGGGGCTATGGCTACACCTTC	CASRLLTGGYGYTF	TRBD1	TRBV6-1	TRBJ1-2	NA
TGTGCCAGTAGTATAGCTCAGGGTGTGAACACTGAAGCTTTCTTT	CASSIAQGVNTEAFF	NA	TRBV19	TRBJ1-1	NA